The 4 T cell receptor beta chains listed next were all sequenced from one sample in a study of radiotherapy plus CTLA-4 blockade in lung cancer. Profiled with immunoSEQ multiplex PCR; TCRdb holds only in-frame clones, not every one. The data show about 87,000 clones, with about 87% seen just once and over 15% held by the top ten. The material sequenced was peripheral blood, taken from a patient treated with radiotherapy plus ipilimumab. The receptors here all came from a human donor with non-small cell lung cancer that progressed on radiotherapy plus ipilimumab.

This clone was seen just once. The chain employs TRBV19 and TRBJ1-1, with D possibly matching TRBD1 (5 bases). CDR3 size: 11 residues. Germline loops: CDR1 LNHDA, CDR2 SQIVND (reference sequence). Deletions cut 9 bases from V and 5 bases from J, with 10 bases between. Here the CDR3 reads CASGAWTEAFF. CDR3 DNA: TGTGCCAGCGGGGCTTGGACTGAAGCTTTCTTT.

The rearrangement links TRBV19 to TRBJ2-7; D ambiguous. The ends were cut back, 6 bases at V and 4 bases at J, with 16 bases in the middle. The V gene's germline CDR1 is LNHDA and CDR2 SQIVND (reference sequence). The CDR3 extends over 14 amino acids. The CDR3 DNA is TGTGCCAGTAGCCTGTCCGGGTCTCTTTACGAGCAGTACTTC. This codes for CASSLSGSLYEQYF.

This clone occurred a few times. This chain connects TRBV7-9 to TRBJ2-3; unclear D gene. This CDR3 has 14 residues. V was trimmed by 1 base and J by 2 bases, leaving 7 bases between them. Germline assignment: CDR1 SEHNR and CDR2 FQNEAQ (reference sequence). The CDR3 coding sequence is TGTGCCAGCAGCTTAGACCATGTCACAGATACGCAGTATTTT. Residues: CASSLDHVTDTQYF.

The chain's CDR3 is CASSWGQGKVQPQHF. For the CDR3, the DNA is TGTGCCAGCAGCTGGGGACAGGGGAAGGTACAGCCCCAGCATTTT. The chain recombines TRBV28 with TRBJ1-5; 10 nucleotides align to TRBD1. This CDR3 has 15 residues. Trimming removed 6 bases from V and 7 bases from J; junction bases left unmatched: 9. Germline V gene data show CDR1 as MDHEN and CDR2 as SYDVKM.